A selection of T cell receptor beta chains follows, all from one sample in a study of T cell changes during pregnancy in multiple sclerosis. Repertoires were generated with immunoSEQ multiplex PCR, while TCRdb's copy carries only in-frame clones and drops some. The sample shows about 68,000 clones, about nine tenths of them seen only once. The sample was peripheral blood, taken in the third trimester of pregnancy. These receptor sequences come from a female donor with multiple sclerosis, enrolled in a pregnancy study. Both conserved end residues are part of each CDR3. Fields, in order: D gene, J gene, clone size, V gene, CDR3 DNA, CDR3 protein. The D gene is left open where the match is weak. Rows give clone size only sometimes, using once, few, many, or a class for an expanded clone.

>TRBD1|TRBJ1-2|.|TRBV5-6
TGTGCCAGCAGCTTGGGGACAGGGTATGGCTACACCTTC
CASSLGTGYGYTF
>TRBD2|TRBJ2-3|.|TRBV5-4
TGTGCCAGCAGCCTACTAGCGGGATACACAGATACGCAGTATTTT
CASSLLAGYTDTQYF
>TRBD1|TRBJ1-1|.|TRBV18
TGTGCCAGCTCACCCCAGGGGGAGAACACTGAAGCTTTCTTT
CASSPQGENTEAFF
>.|TRBJ1-2|once|TRBV5-6
TGTGCCAGCAGCTTGGGGCAGGGCCTGGGGGGCTACACCTTC
CASSLGQGLGGYTF
>TRBD1|TRBJ2-3|once|TRBV2
TGTGCCAGCAGCCTCCGGGACAGGGGAGCAGATACGCAGTATTTT
CASSLRDRGADTQYF
>.|TRBJ1-1|.|TRBV6-5
TGTGCCAGCAGTTCCAACAAATGGGGCGTTGAAGCTTTCTTT
CASSSNKWGVEAFF
>TRBD1|TRBJ1-5|.|TRBV11-2
TGTGCCAGCAGCTTAGAGGGACAGACCTCTCAGCCCCAGCATTTT
CASSLEGQTSQPQHF
>TRBD1|TRBJ2-1|.|TRBV11-2
TGTGCCAGCAGCGGACAGGGGCAATACAATGAGCAGTTCTTC
CASSGQGQYNEQFF
>.|TRBJ2-1|.|TRBV19
TGTGCCAGTACCCCAGCGGACGGGGATGAGCAGTTCTTC
CASTPADGDEQFF
>.|TRBJ1-4|.|TRBV5-1
TGCGCCAGCAGCTCCCTCCCGGGACAAGGCGAAAAACTGTTTTTT
CASSSLPGQGEKLFF
>TRBD1|TRBJ1-2|.|TRBV6-5
TGTGCCACCCGGGAAGGGGGCCATGGCTACACCTTC
CATREGGHGYTF
>TRBD2|TRBJ2-5|.|TRBV27
TGTGCCAGCAGCCCGGAGGGTACTAGCGGGGAAGAGACCCAGTACTTC
CASSPEGTSGEETQYF
>TRBD2|TRBJ2-1|.|TRBV11-2
TGTGCCAGCAGCTTATCCAGCGGGGGGGAGAATGAGCAGTTCTTC
CASSLSSGGENEQFF
>TRBD2|TRBJ2-5|.|TRBV5-3
TGTGCCAGAAGCTGGGACCACGGGGACTACTACGCCGGATCACTGAAAGAGACCCAGTACTTC
CARSWDHGDYYAGSLKETQYF
>.|TRBJ1-6|once|TRBV18
TGTGCCAGCTCACCCGGGGAGAATTCACCCCTCCACTTT
CASSPGENSPLHF
>TRBD1|TRBJ2-1|.|TRBV5-6
TGTGCCAGCGGAGGGACAGGAGACTACAATGAGCAGTTCTTC
CASGGTGDYNEQFF
>.|TRBJ1-1|.|TRBV4-2
TGTGCCAGCAGCCACCACACGGGGAACACTGAAGCTTTCTTT
CASSHHTGNTEAFF
>.|TRBJ2-3|.|TRBV21-1
TGTGCCAGCAAAAGGTTTAGCGGGAGGGGGGGAACAGATACGCAGTATTTT
CASKRFSGRGGTDTQYF